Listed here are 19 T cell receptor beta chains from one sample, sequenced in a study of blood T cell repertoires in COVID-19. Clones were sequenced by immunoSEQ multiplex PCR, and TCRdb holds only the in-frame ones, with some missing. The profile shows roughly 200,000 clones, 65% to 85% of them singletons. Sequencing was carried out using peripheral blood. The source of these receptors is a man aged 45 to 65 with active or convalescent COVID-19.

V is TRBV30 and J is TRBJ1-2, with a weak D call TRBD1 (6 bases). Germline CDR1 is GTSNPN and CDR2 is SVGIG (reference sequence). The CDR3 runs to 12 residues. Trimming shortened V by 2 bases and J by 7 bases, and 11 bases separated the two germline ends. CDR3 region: CAWSQRGFGYTF. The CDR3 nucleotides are TGTGCCTGGAGTCAAAGGGGGTTTGGCTACACCTTC.

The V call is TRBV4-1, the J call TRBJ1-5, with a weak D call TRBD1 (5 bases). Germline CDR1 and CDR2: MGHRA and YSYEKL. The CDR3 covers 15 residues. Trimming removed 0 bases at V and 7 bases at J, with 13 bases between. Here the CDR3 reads CASSQEGGVFQPQHF. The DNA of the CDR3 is TGCGCCAGCAGCCAAGAGGGAGGGGTTTTCCAGCCCCAGCATTTT.

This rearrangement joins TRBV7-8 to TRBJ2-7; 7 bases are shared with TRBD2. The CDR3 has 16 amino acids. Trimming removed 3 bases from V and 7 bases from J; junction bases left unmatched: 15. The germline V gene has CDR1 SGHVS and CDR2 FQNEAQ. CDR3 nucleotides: TGTGCCAGCAGCTTCGCCGAACCGGGACTACCCCTAGAGCAGTACTTC. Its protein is CASSFAEPGLPLEQYF.

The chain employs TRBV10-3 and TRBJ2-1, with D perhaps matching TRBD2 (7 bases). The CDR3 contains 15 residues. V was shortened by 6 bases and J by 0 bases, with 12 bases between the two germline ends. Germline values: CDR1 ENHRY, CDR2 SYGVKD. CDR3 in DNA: TGTGCCATCAGGGAGGGGGGGAGCTCCTACAATGAGCAGTTCTTC. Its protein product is CAIREGGSSYNEQFF.

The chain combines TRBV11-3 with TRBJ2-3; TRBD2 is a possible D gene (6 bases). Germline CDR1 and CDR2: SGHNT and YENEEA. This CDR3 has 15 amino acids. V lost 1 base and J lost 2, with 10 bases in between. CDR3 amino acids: CASSLGGGLTDTQYF. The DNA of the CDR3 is TGTGCCAGCAGCTTAGGTGGGGGACTCACAGATACGCAGTATTTT.

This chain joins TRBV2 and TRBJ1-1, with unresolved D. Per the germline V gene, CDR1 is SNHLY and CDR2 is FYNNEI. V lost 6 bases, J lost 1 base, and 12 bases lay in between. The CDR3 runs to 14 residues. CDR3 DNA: TGTGCCAGCAGCGACACGACATCGAACACTGAAGCTTTCTTT. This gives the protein CASSDTTSNTEAFF.

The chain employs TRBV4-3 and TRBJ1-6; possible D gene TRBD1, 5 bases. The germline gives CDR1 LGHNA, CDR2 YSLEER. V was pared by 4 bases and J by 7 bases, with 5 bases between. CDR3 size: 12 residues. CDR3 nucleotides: TGCGCCAGCAGCCGGGGCAATTCACCCCTCCACTTT. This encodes CASSRGNSPLHF.

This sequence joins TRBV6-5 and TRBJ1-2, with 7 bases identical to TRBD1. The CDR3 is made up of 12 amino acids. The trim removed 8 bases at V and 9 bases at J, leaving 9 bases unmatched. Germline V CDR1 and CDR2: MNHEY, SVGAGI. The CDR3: CASVDRLFSYTF. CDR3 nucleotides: TGTGCCAGCGTGGACAGGCTTTTTAGCTACACCTTC.

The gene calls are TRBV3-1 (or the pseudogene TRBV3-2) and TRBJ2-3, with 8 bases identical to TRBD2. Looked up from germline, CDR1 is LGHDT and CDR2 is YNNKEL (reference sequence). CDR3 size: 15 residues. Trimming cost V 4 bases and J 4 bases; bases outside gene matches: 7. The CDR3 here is CASSPGGDRSDTQYF. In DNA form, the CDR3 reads TGTGCCAGCAGCCCCGGGGGGGATCGATCAGATACGCAGTATTTT.

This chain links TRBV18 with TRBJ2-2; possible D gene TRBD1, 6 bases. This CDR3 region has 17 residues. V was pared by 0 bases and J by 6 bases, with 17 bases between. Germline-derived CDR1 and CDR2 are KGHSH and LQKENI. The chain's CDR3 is CASSPPSQGRGAGELFF. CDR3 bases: TGTGCCAGCTCACCACCGTCACAGGGAAGAGGGGCCGGGGAGCTGTTTTTT.

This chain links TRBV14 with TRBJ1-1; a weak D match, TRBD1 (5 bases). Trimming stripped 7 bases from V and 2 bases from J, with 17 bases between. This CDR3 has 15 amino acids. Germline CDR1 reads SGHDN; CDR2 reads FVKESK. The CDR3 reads CASNPFGGINTEAFF. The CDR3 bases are TGTGCCAGCAACCCCTTTGGGGGGATCAACACTGAAGCTTTCTTT.

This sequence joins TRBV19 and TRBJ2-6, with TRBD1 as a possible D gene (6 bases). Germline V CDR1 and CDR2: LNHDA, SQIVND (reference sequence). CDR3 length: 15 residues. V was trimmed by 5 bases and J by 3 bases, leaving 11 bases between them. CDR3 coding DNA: TGTGCCAGTAGTCCACAGGGTTATGGGGCCAACGTCCTGACTTTC. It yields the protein CASSPQGYGANVLTF.

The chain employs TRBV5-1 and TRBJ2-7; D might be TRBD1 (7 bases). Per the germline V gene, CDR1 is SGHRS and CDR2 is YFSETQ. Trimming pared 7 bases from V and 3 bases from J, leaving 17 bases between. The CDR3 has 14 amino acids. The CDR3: CASSGGPSNYEQYF. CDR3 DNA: TGCGCCAGCTCAGGGGGGCCATCGAACTACGAGCAGTACTTC.

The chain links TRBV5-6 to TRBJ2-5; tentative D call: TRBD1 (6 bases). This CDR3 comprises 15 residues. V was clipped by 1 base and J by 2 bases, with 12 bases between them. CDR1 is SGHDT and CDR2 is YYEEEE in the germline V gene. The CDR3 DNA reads TGTGCCAGCAGCTTGTTTTGGACAGTTCAAGAGACCCAGTACTTC. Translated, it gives CASSLFWTVQETQYF.

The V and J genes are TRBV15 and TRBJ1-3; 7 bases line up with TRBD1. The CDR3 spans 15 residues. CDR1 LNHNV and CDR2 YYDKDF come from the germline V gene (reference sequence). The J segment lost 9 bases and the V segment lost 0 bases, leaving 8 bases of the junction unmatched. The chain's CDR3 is CATSRDRTGGGTIYF. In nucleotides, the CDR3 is TGTGCCACCAGCAGAGACCGGACAGGTGGCGGCACCATATATTTT.

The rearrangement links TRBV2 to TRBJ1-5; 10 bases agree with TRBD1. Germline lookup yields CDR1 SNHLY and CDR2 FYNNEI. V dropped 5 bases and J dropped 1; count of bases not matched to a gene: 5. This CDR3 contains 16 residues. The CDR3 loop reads CASSPGQGLSNQPQHF. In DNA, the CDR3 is TGTGCCAGCAGTCCGGGACAGGGGTTAAGCAATCAGCCCCAGCATTTT.

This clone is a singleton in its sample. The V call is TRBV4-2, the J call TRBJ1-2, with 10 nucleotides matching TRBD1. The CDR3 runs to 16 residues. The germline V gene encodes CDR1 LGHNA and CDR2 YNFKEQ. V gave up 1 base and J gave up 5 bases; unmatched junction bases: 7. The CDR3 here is CASSQVADRGRYGYTF. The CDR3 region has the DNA TGTGCCAGCAGCCAAGTCGCAGACAGGGGGCGTTATGGCTACACCTTC.

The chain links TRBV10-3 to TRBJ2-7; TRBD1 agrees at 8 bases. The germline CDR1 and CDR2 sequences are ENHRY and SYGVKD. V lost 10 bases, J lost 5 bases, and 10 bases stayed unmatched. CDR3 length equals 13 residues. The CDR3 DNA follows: TGTGCCACCCAAAGGCAGGGGGCCAACGAGCAGTACTTC. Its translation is CATQRQGANEQYF.

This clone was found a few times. DNA of the CDR3: TGTGCCAGCAGCCGCCGGGATCCTCGGAACTATGGCTACACCTTC. The encoded protein is CASSRRDPRNYGYTF. The chain is built from TRBV3-1 (or the pseudogene TRBV3-2) and TRBJ1-2, with D uncertain. Trimming removed 4 bases from V and 2 bases from J, with 14 bases in between. The CDR3 totals 15 residues. Germline lookup yields CDR1 LGHDT and CDR2 YNNKEL (reference sequence).